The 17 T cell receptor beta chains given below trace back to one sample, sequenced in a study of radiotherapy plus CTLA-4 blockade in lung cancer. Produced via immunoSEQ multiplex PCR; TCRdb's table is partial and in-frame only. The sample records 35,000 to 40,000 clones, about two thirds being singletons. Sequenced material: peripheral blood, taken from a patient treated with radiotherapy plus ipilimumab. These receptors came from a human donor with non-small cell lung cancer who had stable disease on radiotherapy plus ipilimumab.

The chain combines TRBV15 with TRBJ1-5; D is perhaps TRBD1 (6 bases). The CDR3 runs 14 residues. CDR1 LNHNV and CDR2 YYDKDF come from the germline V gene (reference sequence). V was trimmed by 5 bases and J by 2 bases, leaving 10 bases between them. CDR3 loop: CATSAGAGNQPQHF. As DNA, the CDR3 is TGTGCCACCAGCGCGGGGGCTGGCAATCAGCCCCAGCATTTT. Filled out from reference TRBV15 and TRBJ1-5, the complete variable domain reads DAMVIQNPRYQVTQFGKPVTLSCSQTLNHNVMYWYQQKSSQAPKLLFHYYDKDFNNEADTPDNFQSRRPNTSFCFLDIRSPGLGDTAMYLCATSAGAGNQPQHFGDGTRLSIL.

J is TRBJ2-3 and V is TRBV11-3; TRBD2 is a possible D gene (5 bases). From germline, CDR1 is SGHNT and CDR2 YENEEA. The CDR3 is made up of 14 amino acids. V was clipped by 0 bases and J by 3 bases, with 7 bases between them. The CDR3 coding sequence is TGTGCCAGCAGCTTAGATACGGGAACAGATACGCAGTATTTT. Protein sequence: CASSLDTGTDTQYF.

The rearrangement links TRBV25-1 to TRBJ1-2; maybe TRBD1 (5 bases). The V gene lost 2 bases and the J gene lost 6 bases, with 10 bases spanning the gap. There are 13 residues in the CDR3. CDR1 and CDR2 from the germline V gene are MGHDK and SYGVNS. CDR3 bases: TGTGCCAGCAGTGAAGTAAAGGGGAATGGCTACACCTTC. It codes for CASSEVKGNGYTF.

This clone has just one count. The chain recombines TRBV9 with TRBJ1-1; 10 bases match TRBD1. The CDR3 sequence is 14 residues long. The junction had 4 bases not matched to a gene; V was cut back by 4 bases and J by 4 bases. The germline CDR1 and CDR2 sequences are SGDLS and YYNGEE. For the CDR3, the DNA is TGTGCCAGCAGCCCCCGGACAGGGGGCACTGAAGCTTTCTTT. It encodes CASSPRTGGTEAFF.

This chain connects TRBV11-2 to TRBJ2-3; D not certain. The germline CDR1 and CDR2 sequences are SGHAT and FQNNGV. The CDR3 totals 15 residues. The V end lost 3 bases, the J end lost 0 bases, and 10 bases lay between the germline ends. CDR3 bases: TGTGCCAGCAGCTTTTACGGGTCGAGCACAGATACGCAGTATTTT. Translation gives CASSFYGSSTDTQYF.

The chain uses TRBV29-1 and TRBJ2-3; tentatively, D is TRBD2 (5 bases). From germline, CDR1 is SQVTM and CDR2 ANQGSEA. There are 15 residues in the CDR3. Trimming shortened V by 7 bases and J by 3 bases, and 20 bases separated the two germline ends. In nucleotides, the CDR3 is TGCAGCGCCCATCTCCGCCCTAGCTATACAGATACGCAGTATTTT. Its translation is CSAHLRPSYTDTQYF.

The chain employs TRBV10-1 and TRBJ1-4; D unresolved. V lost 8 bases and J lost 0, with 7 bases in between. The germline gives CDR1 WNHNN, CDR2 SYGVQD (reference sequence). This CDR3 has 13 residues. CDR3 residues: CASPTATNEKLFF. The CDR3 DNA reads TGCGCCAGCCCCACAGCAACTAATGAAAAACTGTTTTTT.

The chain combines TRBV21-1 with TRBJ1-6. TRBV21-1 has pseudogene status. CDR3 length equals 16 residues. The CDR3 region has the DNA TGTGCCAGCAGCAAAAGGCTCCGGGTTTGGAATTCACCCCTCCACTTT. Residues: CASSKRLRVWNSPLHF.

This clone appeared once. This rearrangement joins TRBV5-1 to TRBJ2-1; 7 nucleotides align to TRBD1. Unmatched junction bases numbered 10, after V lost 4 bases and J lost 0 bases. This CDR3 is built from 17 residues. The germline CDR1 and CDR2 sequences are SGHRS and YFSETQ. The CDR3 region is CASSRDSSWGSYNEQFF. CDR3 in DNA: TGCGCCAGCAGCCGGGACAGTTCTTGGGGCTCCTACAATGAGCAGTTCTTC.

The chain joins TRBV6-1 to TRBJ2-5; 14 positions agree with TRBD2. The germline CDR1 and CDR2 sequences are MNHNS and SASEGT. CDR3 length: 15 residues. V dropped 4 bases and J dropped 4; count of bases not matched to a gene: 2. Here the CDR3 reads CASSVGTSGGETQYF. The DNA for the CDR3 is TGTGCCAGCAGTGTCGGGACTAGCGGGGGAGAGACCCAGTACTTC.

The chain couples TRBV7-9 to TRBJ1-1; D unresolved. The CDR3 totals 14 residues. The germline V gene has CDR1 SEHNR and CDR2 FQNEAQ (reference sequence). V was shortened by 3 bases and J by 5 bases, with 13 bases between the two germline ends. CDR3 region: CASSFLSTGTEAFF. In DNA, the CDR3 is TGTGCCAGCAGCTTTCTTTCGACGGGGACTGAAGCTTTCTTT.

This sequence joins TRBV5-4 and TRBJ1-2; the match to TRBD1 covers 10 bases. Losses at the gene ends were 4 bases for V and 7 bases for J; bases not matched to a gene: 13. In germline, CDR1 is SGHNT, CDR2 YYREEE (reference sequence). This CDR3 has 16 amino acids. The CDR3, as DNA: TGTGCCAGCAGCCCCGGGGGCGACAGGGGGCGATCTGGCTACACCTTC. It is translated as CASSPGGDRGRSGYTF.

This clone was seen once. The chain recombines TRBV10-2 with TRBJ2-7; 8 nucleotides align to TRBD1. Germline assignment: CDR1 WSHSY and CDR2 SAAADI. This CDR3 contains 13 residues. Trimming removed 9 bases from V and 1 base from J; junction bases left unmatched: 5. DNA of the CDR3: TGCGCCAGTGGACAGGGTTTTTCCTACGAGCAGTACTTC. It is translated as CASGQGFSYEQYF.

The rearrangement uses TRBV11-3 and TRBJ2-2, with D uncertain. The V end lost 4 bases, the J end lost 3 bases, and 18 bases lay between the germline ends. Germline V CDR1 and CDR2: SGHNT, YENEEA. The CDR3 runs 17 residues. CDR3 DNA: TGTGCCAGCAGCTCCCCTGTCCGGGTCCACTACACCGGGGAGCTGTTTTTT. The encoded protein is CASSSPVRVHYTGELFF.

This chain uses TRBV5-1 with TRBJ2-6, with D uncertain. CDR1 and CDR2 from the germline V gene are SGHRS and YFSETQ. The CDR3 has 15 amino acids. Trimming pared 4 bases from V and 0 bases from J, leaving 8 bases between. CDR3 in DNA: TGCGCCAGCAGCCTCGGTAGCTCTGGGGCCAACGTCCTGACTTTC. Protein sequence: CASSLGSSGANVLTF.

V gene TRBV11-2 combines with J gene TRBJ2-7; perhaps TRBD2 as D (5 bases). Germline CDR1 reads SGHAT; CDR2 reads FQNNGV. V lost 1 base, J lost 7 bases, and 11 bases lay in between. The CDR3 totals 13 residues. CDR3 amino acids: CASSLVDSSEQYF. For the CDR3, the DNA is TGTGCCAGCAGCTTAGTGGACTCCTCGGAGCAGTACTTC.

CDR3 in DNA: TGTGCCAGCAGTTTCCGGCGAGGGGGGGGTAATGAAAAACTGTTTTTT. This gives the protein CASSFRRGGGNEKLFF. This chain uses TRBV27 with TRBJ1-4; D might be TRBD1 (6 bases). The germline V gene has CDR1 MNHEY and CDR2 SMNVEV (reference sequence). CDR3 length: 16 residues. V lost 3 bases to trimming and J lost 4 bases, with 15 bases between them.